One sample yielded the 20 T cell receptor beta chains listed below, sequenced in a study of neurological immune-mediated disorders (dated 2019 in TCRdb). Preparation of the library involved 5' RACE. Sequencing used an Illumina HiSeq 2500. TCRdb itself trimmed the public reads at Q25 with fastp, ran MiXCR and retained productive beta chains. Every distinct CDR3 protein forms one entry, paired with its most common genes and DNA. In all, the sample holds 110,000 or so distinct CDR3 sequences, and approximately 3.2% of those were seen once. Over 1% of the sample comes from the top ten. The sample taken for sequencing was PBMCs. The receptors were gathered from a woman aged 25 to 39 with multiple sclerosis.

This clonotype was detected many times. V and J are TRBV12-3 or TRBV12-4 and TRBJ2-1; perhaps TRBD1 as D (6 bases). This CDR3 spans 14 amino acids. V lost 5 bases and J lost 4, with 12 bases in between. In nucleotides, the CDR3 is TGTGCCAGCAGTCCGGACAGCTTATACAATGAGCAGTTCTTC. Protein: CASSPDSLYNEQFF.

This clonotype occurred many times. The rearrangement links TRBV7-2 to TRBJ2-7, with no clear D. CDR3 size: 13 residues. In germline, CDR1 is SGHTA, CDR2 FQGNSA. V dropped 2 bases and J dropped 9 bases, with 14 bases sitting between them. CDR3 protein: CASSLTEERVQYF. The CDR3 nucleotides read TGTGCCAGCAGCTTAACTGAGGAAAGGGTGCAGTACTTC.

In its sample, this clonotype was seen many times. At one boundary the junction diverges from the germline segment, which might be a read error. The V and J genes are TRBV20-1 and TRBJ2-1; 9 positions match TRBD1. This CDR3 has 14 residues. Germline CDR1 reads DFQATT; CDR2 reads SNEGSKA (reference sequence). CDR3 nucleotides: TGCAGTGCTGGCCGCGGACAGGGGACTACTAGAAAGCCCTTC. Translating it yields CSAGRGQGTTRKPF.

This clonotype was observed at least ten times. The V call is TRBV29-1, the J call TRBJ2-1, with a possible D match to TRBD2 (6 bases). Germline CDR1 reads SQVTM; CDR2 reads ANQGSEA. The ends were cut back, 3 bases at V and 7 bases at J, with 16 bases in the middle. The CDR3 is 14 amino acids. The CDR3 is CSVETAGRRNEQFF. CDR3 DNA sequence: TGCAGCGTTGAGACGGCAGGGAGGCGTAATGAGCAGTTCTTC.

The sample holds many counts of this clonotype. The chain carries TRBV20-1 and TRBJ2-3; D gene unclear. Trimming shortened V by 3 bases and J by 4 bases, and 8 bases separated the two germline ends. The CDR3 loop spans 12 amino acids. Germline V gives CDR1 DFQATT, CDR2 SNEGSKA (reference sequence). CDR3 bases: TGCAGTGCTAGGGTTAATTCAGATACGCAGTATTTT. This gives the protein CSARVNSDTQYF.

This clonotype was seen a handful of times. This may be a read error, as it is one base from a much larger clone. The V call is TRBV7-9, the J call TRBJ2-3; TRBD2 aligns across 10 bases. The CDR3 extends over 19 amino acids. Germline-derived CDR1 and CDR2 are SEHNR and FQNEAQ (reference sequence). V gave up 3 bases and J gave up 2 bases; unmatched junction bases: 14. The CDR3: CASSFGPRLAGCHTDTQYF. In nucleotides, the CDR3 is TGTGCCAGCAGCTTTGGCCCCCGACTAGCGGGTTGCCACACAGATACGCAGTATTTT.

This clonotype was seen at least ten times. The V gene is TRBV7-9, the J gene TRBJ1-3; 8 bases are a match to TRBD1. This CDR3 contains 15 residues. Germline V gives CDR1 SEHNR, CDR2 FQNEAQ (reference sequence). V dropped 5 bases and J dropped 0; count of bases not matched to a gene: 3. Written as DNA, the CDR3 is TGTGCCAGCAGCCTTCAGGGGGCCTCTGGAAACACCATATATTTT. This gives the protein CASSLQGASGNTIYF.

The sample holds a few counts of this clonotype. A read error may explain this, as a much larger clone is one base away. The genes are TRBV12-3 or TRBV12-4 and TRBJ2-1; 8 nucleotides line up with TRBD1. The CDR3 has 14 residues. V lost 6 bases and J lost 9; bases outside the gene matches: 10. CDR3 sequence: CASRQLDRVGEQFF. In nucleotides, the CDR3 is TGTGCCAGCAGGCAACTGGACAGGGTGGGTGAGCAGTTCTTC.

This clonotype was seen repeatedly, ten times or more. The J gene is TRBJ1-1, the V gene TRBV7-9; the D is unclear. The germline V and J ends were trimmed by 3 bases and 1 base, with 12 bases remaining between them. Per the germline V gene, CDR1 is SEHNR and CDR2 is FQNEAQ (reference sequence). The CDR3 runs to 15 residues. CDR3: CASSLAGSANTEAFF. DNA for the CDR3: TGTGCCAGCAGCTTGGCGGGGTCGGCGAACACTGAAGCTTTCTTT.

At least ten counts were recorded for this clonotype. V and J are TRBV6-1 and TRBJ1-1; D remains ambiguous. Germline CDR1 MNHNS, CDR2 SASEGT. V lost 0 bases and J lost 5, with 10 bases in between. The CDR3 runs to 14 residues. The CDR3 nucleotides read TGTGCCAGCAGTGAAGCGAGGGTTCTGACTGAAGCTTTCTTT. This translates into CASSEARVLTEAFF.

About this clonotype: A clone one base away is much larger, so this may be a read error. The genes are TRBV12-3 or TRBV12-4 and TRBJ1-3, with D unresolved. This CDR3 has 14 amino acids. For the CDR3, the DNA is TGTGCCAGCAGTTTAGGGGCTACTGGAAAAACCATATATTTT. This codes for CASSLGATGKTIYF.

This clonotype was counted ten times or more. This chain uses TRBV20-1 with TRBJ2-7; 7 nucleotides align to TRBD1. Germline assignment: CDR1 DFQATT and CDR2 SNEGSKA (reference sequence). The CDR3 has 13 amino acids. The trim removed 5 bases at V and 0 bases at J, leaving 4 bases unmatched. The CDR3 sequence: CSASQGSSYEQYF. The CDR3, as DNA: TGCAGTGCTTCACAGGGGAGCTCCTACGAGCAGTACTTC.

In its sample, this clonotype was seen many times. The chain links TRBV5-6 to TRBJ1-6; unclear D gene. Trimming pared 4 bases from V and 10 bases from J, leaving 12 bases between. From germline, CDR1 is SGHDT and CDR2 YYEEEE. CDR3 length: 13 residues. DNA for the CDR3: TGTGCCAGCAGCCTCACTCGGGTCTCACCCCTCCACTTT. Translation: CASSLTRVSPLHF. The whole variable domain, filled in from reference TRBV5-6 and TRBJ1-6, reads DAGVTQSPTHLIKTRGQQVTLRCSPKSGHDTVSWYQQALGQGPQFIFQYYEEEERQRGNFPDRFSGHQFPNYSSELNVNALLLGDSALYLCASSLTRVSPLHFGNGTRLTVT.

This clonotype was counted at least ten times. V gene TRBV5-1 combines with J gene TRBJ1-1; 7 bases fit TRBD1. This CDR3 region has 14 residues. Germline CDR1 and CDR2: SGHRS and YFSETQ. V shed 4 bases and J 3 bases; nucleotides not matched to a gene: 6. For the CDR3, the DNA is TGCGCCAGCAGCCACAGGGGTTGGGACACTGAAGCTTTCTTT. This translates into CASSHRGWDTEAFF.

This clonotype occurred a few times. CDR3 in DNA: TGTGCCACTGTTCCGACAGGAGGTAGCTACAATGAGCAGTTCTTC. It specifies CATVPTGGSYNEQFF. The chain is built from TRBV12-3 or TRBV12-4 and TRBJ2-1; D perhaps matches TRBD1 (6 bases). The CDR3 totals 15 residues. The V end was cut by 10 bases, the J end by 3 bases, with 19 bases between.

This clonotype showed up many times. V and J are TRBV20-1 and TRBJ1-4; possible D gene TRBD1, 5 bases. The germline V and J ends were trimmed by 5 bases and 7 bases, with 14 bases remaining between them. Germline V gives CDR1 DFQATT, CDR2 SNEGSKA (reference sequence). The CDR3 is 13 amino acids. Here the CDR3 reads CSAPLGVGEKLFF. The DNA for the CDR3 is TGCAGTGCTCCCTTGGGGGTCGGTGAAAAACTGTTTTTT.

In this sample, this clonotype turned up many times. CDR3 DNA: TGCGCCAGCAGCTTCGGTTGGGAGGGGGCGACTGAAGCTTTCTTT. Translating gives CASSFGWEGATEAFF. J is TRBJ1-1 and V is TRBV5-1, with 7 bases fitting TRBD1. Unmatched junction bases numbered 9, after V lost 2 bases and J lost 5 bases. Germline values: CDR1 SGHRS, CDR2 YFSETQ. The CDR3 loop spans 15 amino acids.

In its sample, this clonotype was seen many times. The chain recombines TRBV3-1 with TRBJ1-2, with 7 positions matching TRBD1. The CDR3 length is 16 residues. With 3 bases clipped from V and 8 bases from J, the junction kept 15 bases outside the gene matches. CDR1 LGHDT and CDR2 YNNKEL come from the germline V gene (reference sequence). Here the CDR3 DNA reads TGTGCCAGCAGCCATTCCCAGACAGGGCCACGTCTGGGCTACACCTTC. As protein: CASSHSQTGPRLGYTF.

This clonotype was detected many times. CDR3 protein: CASSLLPRNGYTF. In DNA, the CDR3 is TGTGCCAGCAGCTTACTGCCCCGGAATGGCTACACCTTC. The chain uses TRBV7-9 and TRBJ1-2; no clear D. The germline V gene encodes CDR1 SEHNR and CDR2 FQNEAQ (reference sequence). This CDR3 is built from 13 residues. V was trimmed by 2 bases and J by 6 bases, leaving 10 bases between them.

This clonotype was recorded at least ten times. The J gene is TRBJ2-1, the V gene TRBV12-3 or TRBV12-4; 8 bases map to TRBD2. This CDR3 region has 13 residues. With V trimmed by 6 bases and J by 10 bases, 8 bases remained unmatched. CDR3 protein: CASRAGLAREQFF. The CDR3 nucleotides read TGTGCCAGCAGAGCCGGACTAGCACGCGAGCAGTTCTTC.